The clone carrying this TCR beta chain was detected many times. The antigen is not known. MiXCR, applied by TCRdb to the multiplex PCR reads, yields one record per CDR3 protein. The table records 50,000 to 65,000 distinct CDR3 sequences, roughly 39% of them present only once. This sample is part of a study of breast tumors, draining lymph nodes, adjacent tissues. Study-wide points: The lymph node origin of tumor T cells was framed as consistent with a hypothesis, not demonstrated.

V gave up 3 bases and J gave up 7 bases; unmatched junction bases: 9. Germline loops: CDR1 SGHAT, CDR2 FQNNGV. This CDR3 comprises 14 residues. The chain combines TRBV11-2 with TRBJ2-7, with 7 bases matching TRBD2. The sequence derives from a female donor with breast cancer. Some clones in this sample may be carry-over from other donors' samples. The material sequenced was breast tumor tissue. The chain's CDR3 is CASSLLGGAGEQYF. In DNA, the CDR3 is TGTGCCAGCAGCTTGTTGGGCGGAGCGGGGGAGCAGTACTTC. Full variable domain (rest looked up from reference TRBV11-2 and TRBJ2-7): EAGVAQSPRYKIIEKRQSVAFWCNPISGHATLYWYQQILGQGPKLLIQFQNNGVVDDSQLPKDRFSAERLKGVDSTLKIQPAKLEDSAVYLCASSLLGGAGEQYFGPGTRLTVT.